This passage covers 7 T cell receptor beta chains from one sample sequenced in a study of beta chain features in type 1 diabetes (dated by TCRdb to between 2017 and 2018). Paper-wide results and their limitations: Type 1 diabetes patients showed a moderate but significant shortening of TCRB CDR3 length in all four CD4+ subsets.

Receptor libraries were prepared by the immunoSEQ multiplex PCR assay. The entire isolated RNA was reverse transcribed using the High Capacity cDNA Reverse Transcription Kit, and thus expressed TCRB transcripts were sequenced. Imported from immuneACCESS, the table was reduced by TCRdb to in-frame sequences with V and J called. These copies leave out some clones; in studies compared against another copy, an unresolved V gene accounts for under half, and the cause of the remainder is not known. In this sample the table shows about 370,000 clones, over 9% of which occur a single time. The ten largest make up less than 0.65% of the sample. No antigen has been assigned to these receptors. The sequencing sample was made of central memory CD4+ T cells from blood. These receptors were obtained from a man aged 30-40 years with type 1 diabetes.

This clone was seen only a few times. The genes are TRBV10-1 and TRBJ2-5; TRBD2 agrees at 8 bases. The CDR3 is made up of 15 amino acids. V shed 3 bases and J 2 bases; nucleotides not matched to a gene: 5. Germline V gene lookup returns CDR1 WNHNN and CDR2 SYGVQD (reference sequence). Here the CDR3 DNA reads TGCGCCAGCAGTGACCCGGGACTAGGACAAGAGACCCAGTACTTC. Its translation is CASSDPGLGQETQYF.

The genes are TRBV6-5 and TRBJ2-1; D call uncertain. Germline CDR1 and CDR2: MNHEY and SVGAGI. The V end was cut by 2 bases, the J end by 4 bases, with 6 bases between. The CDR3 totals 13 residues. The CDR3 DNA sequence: TGTGCCAGCAGTTACGAAGGGTACAATGAGCAGTTCTTC. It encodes CASSYEGYNEQFF.

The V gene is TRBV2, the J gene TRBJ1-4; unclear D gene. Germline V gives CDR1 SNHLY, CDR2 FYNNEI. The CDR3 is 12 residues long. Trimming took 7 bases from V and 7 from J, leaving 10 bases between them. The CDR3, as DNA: TGTGCCAGCAAGCAGGACCTTGAAAAACTGTTTTTT. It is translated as CASKQDLEKLFF. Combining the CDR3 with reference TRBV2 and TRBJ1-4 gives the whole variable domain EPEVTQTPSHQVTQMGQEVILRCVPISNHLYFYWYRQILGQKVEFLVSFYNNEISEKSEIFDDQFSVERPDGSNFTLKIRSTKLEDSAMYFCASKQDLEKLFFGSGTQLSVL.

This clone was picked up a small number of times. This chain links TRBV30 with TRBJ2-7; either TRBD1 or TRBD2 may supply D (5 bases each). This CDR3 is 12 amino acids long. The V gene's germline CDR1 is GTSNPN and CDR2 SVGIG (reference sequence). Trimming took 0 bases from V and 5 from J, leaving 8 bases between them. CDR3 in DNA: TGTGCCTGGAGTGTGCAGGGACACGAGCAGTACTTC. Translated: CAWSVQGHEQYF.

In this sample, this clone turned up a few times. The chain's CDR3 is CASRQTSGRYEQFF. The CDR3 bases are TGTGCCAGCAGGCAAACTAGCGGGAGGTATGAGCAGTTCTTC. The rearrangement uses TRBV6-1 and TRBJ2-1, with 12 positions matching TRBD2. The CDR3 loop spans 14 amino acids. The junction had 5 bases not matched to a gene; V was cut back by 6 bases and J by 8 bases. Germline CDR1 and CDR2: MNHNS and SASEGT.

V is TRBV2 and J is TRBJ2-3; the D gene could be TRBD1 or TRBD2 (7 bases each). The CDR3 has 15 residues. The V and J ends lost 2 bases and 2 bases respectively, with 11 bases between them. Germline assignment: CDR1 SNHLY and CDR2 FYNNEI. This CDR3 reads CASSEQGGYTDTQYF. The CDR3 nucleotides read TGTGCCAGCAGTGAACAGGGGGGGTACACAGATACGCAGTATTTT.

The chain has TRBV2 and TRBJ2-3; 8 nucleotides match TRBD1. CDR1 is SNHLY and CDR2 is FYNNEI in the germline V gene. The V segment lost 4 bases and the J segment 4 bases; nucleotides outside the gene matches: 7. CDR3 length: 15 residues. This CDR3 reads CASSVQGAGSDTQYF. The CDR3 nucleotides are TGTGCCAGCAGTGTCCAGGGGGCAGGCTCAGATACGCAGTATTTT.